The 21 T cell receptor beta chains below all came from one sample that was sequenced in a study of CD8+CD57+ T cells in acquired aplastic anemia. Genomic DNA templated the TCR beta VDJ and CDR3 profiling. TCRdb fed the reads into MiXCR, producing one record per CDR3 protein. The table records hundreds of thousands of distinct CDR3 sequences, roughly 64% of them present only once. The sequencing input was sorted CD4+, CD8+, or CD8+CD57+ T cells (not recorded which) from PBMCs. Receptor source: a human donor in good health, serving as a control.

About this clonotype itself: This may stem from a read error, because a much larger clone lies one nucleotide away. The CDR3 sequence is CANSQDPRVRFQETQYF. For the CDR3, the DNA is TGTGCCAACAGCCAAGATCCAAGGGTCCGGTTCCAAGAGACCCAGTACTTC. The gene calls are TRBV3-1 and TRBJ2-5, with unresolved D. This CDR3 comprises 17 residues. Germline V lookup: CDR1 LGHDT, CDR2 YNNKEL (reference sequence).

CDR3 bases: TGTGCCAGCAGCCTCCATAGGATCGAGCAGTACTTC. Protein sequence: CASSLHRIEQYF. The genes are TRBV7-9 and TRBJ2-7; D remains unclear. The germline V gene has CDR1 SEHNR and CDR2 FQNEAQ (reference sequence). The CDR3 runs 12 residues. The germline V and J ends were trimmed by 5 bases and 6 bases, with 11 bases remaining between them.

This clonotype was observed a few times. This sequence joins TRBV4-2 and TRBJ2-7, with 9 bases fitting TRBD1. CDR3 length: 15 amino acids. Germline trimming cut 5 bases from V and 1 base from J; bases unmatched to any gene: 6. The germline V gene encodes CDR1 LGHNA and CDR2 YNFKEQ. The CDR3, as DNA: TGTGCCAGCAGCTTAGGGACAGGGACGTCCTACGAGCAGTACTTC. It specifies CASSLGTGTSYEQYF.

The table lists this clonotype with a few counts. Given the absence of the conserved phenylalanine or tryptophan at the CDR3 end, a read error is likely. Because the CDR3's place on the DNA is in doubt, the DNA is left out and the CDR3 is given as listed by TCRdb. The chain employs TRBV9 and TRBJ2-7; the table's TRBD2 call for D was not verified on the DNA. Germline CDR1 is SGDLS and CDR2 is YYNGEE. The CDR3 has 13 amino acids, counting both end residues. CDR3 sequence: CASSATSGQVTDT.

With regard to this clonotype: At one of its ends the junction is not consistent with the germline gene, which may arise from a read error. The chain has TRBV19 and TRBJ2-3, with D maybe TRBD1 (6 bases). TRBJ1-5 explains the end of the DNA better; the J call may be wrong. The CDR3 length is 14 residues. Germline V gene lookup returns CDR1 LNHDA and CDR2 SQIVND (reference sequence). The CDR3: CSSSLAGGTDTQHF. The CDR3 DNA reads as TGCAGCAGCTCCCTAGCGGGGGGCACAGATACGCAGCATTTT.

In regard to this clonotype: Germline is not matched at one junction end, which may reflect a read error. The rearrangement uses TRBV7-9 and TRBJ2-2; D possibly corresponds to TRBD1 (5 bases). Germline assignment: CDR1 SEHNR and CDR2 FQNEAQ (reference sequence). This CDR3 has 15 amino acids. The CDR3 loop reads CASSLQGGVTEELFF. The CDR3 nucleotides are TGTGCCAGCAGCCTGCAGGGTGGCGTCACCGAGGAGCTGTTTTTT.

V gene TRBV9 combines with J gene TRBJ1-2, with D unclear. The germline CDR1 and CDR2 sequences are SGDLS and YYNGEE. The CDR3 loop spans 13 amino acids. Trimming left V 2 bases short and J 10 bases short, with 15 bases between. The CDR3 DNA is TGTGCCAGCAGCGTTGCTTACGCCGGAGTCTACACCTTC. Translating gives CASSVAYAGVYTF.

The chain has TRBV5-1 and TRBJ2-7; no firm D call. V lost 4 bases to trimming and J lost 3 bases, with 14 bases between them. Germline CDR1 SGHRS, CDR2 YFSETQ. The CDR3 extends over 14 amino acids. CDR3 coding DNA: TGCGCCAGCAGCGTGTCGAGAATAGTCTACGAGCAGTACTTC. Its translation: CASSVSRIVYEQYF.

This clonotype was recorded many times. CDR3 amino acids: CSASEGIDTGELFF. Written as DNA, the CDR3 is TGCAGTGCCTCGGAGGGGATAGACACCGGGGAGCTGTTTTTT. The rearrangement joins TRBV20-1 to TRBJ2-2; possibly TRBD2 for D (6 bases). V dropped 6 bases and J dropped 3 bases, with 14 bases sitting between them. Germline assignment: CDR1 DFQATT and CDR2 SNEGSKA (reference sequence). The CDR3 runs 14 residues.

This sequence joins TRBV12-3 or TRBV12-4 and TRBJ2-7; D remains unclear. Between the trimmed V and J ends, which lost 3 bases and 0 bases, there was a span of 15 bases. CDR3 length: 16 residues. The CDR3 sequence is CASSFYGQSSSYEQYF. In DNA form, the CDR3 reads TGTGCCAGCAGTTTCTATGGGCAGTCGAGCTCCTACGAGCAGTACTTC.

This clonotype was seen many times. The chain has TRBV20-1 and TRBJ1-2; the D is unclear. CDR3 length: 9 residues. V lost 6 bases to trimming and J lost 8 bases, with 7 bases between them. CDR1 is DFQATT and CDR2 is SNEGSKA in the germline V gene (reference sequence). The CDR3 coding sequence is TGCAGTGCGAGTTTAGGCTACACCTTC. This encodes CSASLGYTF.

In its sample, this clonotype was seen a few times. The rearrangement links TRBV29-1 to TRBJ1-2; D possibly corresponds to TRBD1 (5 bases). The germline V and J ends were trimmed by 4 bases and 0 bases, with 18 bases remaining between them. Germline loops: CDR1 SQVTM, CDR2 ANQGSEA. The CDR3 consists of 16 residues. CDR3 in DNA: TGCAGCGTTGTACTAACAGGCGGGAAGGCTAACTATGGCTACACCTTC. Amino acids: CSVVLTGGKANYGYTF.

As for this clonotype: At one boundary the junction diverges from the germline segment, which might be a read error. The rearrangement links TRBV7-9 to TRBJ2-5; 8 bases align to TRBD2. CDR3 length: 14 amino acids. Germline-derived CDR1 and CDR2 are SEHNR and FQNEAQ (reference sequence). Here the CDR3 reads CASSLPGGSAYEQF. The CDR3, as DNA: TGTGCCAGCAGCTTACCGGGAGGGAGCGCCTACGAGCAGTTC. Variable domain in full (rest from reference TRBV7-9 and TRBJ2-5): DTGVSQNPRHKITKRGQNVTFRCDPISEHNRLYWYRQTLGQGPEFLTYFQNEAQLEKSRLLSDRFSAERPKGSFSTLEIQRTEQGDSAMYLCASSLPGGSAYEQFGPGTRLLVL.

Points on this clonotype: No conserved phenylalanine or tryptophan ends this CDR3, so it is likely a read error. The DNA is left out, because the CDR3 cannot be placed on it with certainty; the CDR3 is given as TCRdb lists it. V is TRBV2 and J is TRBJ2-3; the table gives TRBD1 as D, unverified against the DNA. Germline V lookup: CDR1 SNHLY, CDR2 FYNNEI. The CDR3 extends over 13 residues, inclusive of both ends. The CDR3 sequence is CASWGAGYGYTFG.

To note about this clonotype: One end of the junction fails to match germline, which may point to a read error. The chain uses TRBV20-1 and TRBJ2-1; possibly TRBD1 or TRBD2 for D (5 bases each). The CDR3 covers 14 residues. Germline assignment: CDR1 DFQATT and CDR2 SNEGSKA (reference sequence). As DNA, the CDR3 is TGTGCCTGGATTGAGGGGTTCTCCTACAATGAGCAGTTCTTT. Translated, it gives CAWIEGFSYNEQFF.

The chain joins TRBV3-1 to TRBJ1-5; D gene uncertain. The ends were cut back, 0 bases at V and 6 bases at J, with 3 bases in the middle. The germline gives CDR1 LGHDT, CDR2 YNNKEL (reference sequence). The CDR3 is 12 residues long. CDR3 nucleotides: TGTGCCAGCAGCCAAGATACTCAGCCCCAGCATTTT. Residues: CASSQDTQPQHF.

This clonotype was counted ten times or more. This chain joins TRBV12-3 or TRBV12-4 and TRBJ2-7, with 7 bases that match TRBD2. J was trimmed by 0 bases and V by 3 bases; bases with no gene match: 2. The CDR3 is made up of 14 amino acids. CDR3 region: CASSLGGGSYEQYF. The CDR3 coding sequence is TGTGCCAGCAGTTTGGGGGGGGGCTCCTACGAGCAGTACTTC.

This chain connects TRBV7-8 to TRBJ2-2; 9 nucleotides match TRBD1. Germline CDR1 SGHVS, CDR2 FQNEAQ. V trimming: 1 base; J trimming: 7 bases; junction bases outside the gene matches: 1. CDR3 length: 14 amino acids. This CDR3 reads CASSLVTGGGELFF. The CDR3 nucleotides are TGTGCCAGCAGCTTAGTGACAGGGGGCGGGGAGCTGTTTTTT. Complete variable domain (other parts from reference TRBV7-8 and TRBJ2-2): GAGVSQSPRYKVAKRGQDVALRCDPISGHVSLFWYQQALGQGPEFLTYFQNEAQLDKSGLPSDRFFAERPEGSVSTLKIQRTQQEDSAVYLCASSLVTGGGELFFGEGSRLTVL.

This clonotype was counted many times. The chain uses TRBV24-1 and TRBJ1-4, with a possible D match to TRBD1 (5 bases). CDR1 KGHDR and CDR2 SFDVKD come from the germline V gene. The length of the CDR3 is 18 residues. V lost 11 bases and J lost 0, with 24 bases in between. CDR3 DNA sequence: TGTGCCATTCGGCTTTCAGGGACTTCTCTTGCAACTAATGAAAAACTGTTTTTT. Protein product: CAIRLSGTSLATNEKLFF.

A note on this clonotype: This CDR3 fails to terminate in the conserved phenylalanine or tryptophan, so it likely reflects a read error. It is unclear where the CDR3 begins or ends on the DNA, so no DNA is shown, and the CDR3 is as TCRdb lists it. V is TRBV2 and J is TRBJ1-3; TRBD1, the table's D call, was not compared with the DNA. The germline CDR1 and CDR2 sequences are SNHLY and FYNNEI. Including both end residues, the CDR3 is 16 amino acids long. CDR3: CASSSGQASSGYTFGS.

This sequence joins TRBV7-9 and TRBJ2-7; D possibly uses TRBD1 or TRBD2 (6 bases each). Germline CDR1 and CDR2: SEHNR and FQNEAQ (reference sequence). Deletions cut 1 base from V and 4 bases from J, with 11 bases between. The CDR3 extends over 14 amino acids. The CDR3 bases are TGTGCCAGCAGCTTAGTAACAGGGAGGTACGAGCAGTACTTC. It encodes CASSLVTGRYEQYF.